This section outlines one T cell receptor (beta chain) sequence together with its context. Antigen specificity is unknown. 60 Vbeta and 13 Jbeta primers were used in PCR. Method: immunoSEQ multiplex PCR; TCRdb's copy keeps in-frame clones and lacks some. The sample carries about 80,000 clones, more than 50% recorded once. CDR1 is MNHNY, CDR2 SVGAGI, per germline (reference sequence). V trimming: 0 bases; J trimming: 2 bases; junction bases outside the gene matches: 5. The CDR3 contains 16 residues. Donors had nominal health at sampling but likely had unrecorded immune exposures. This sample was taken from a study of cytomegalovirus exposure and HLA in healthy donors. The study, taken as a whole, reports: It emerged from a later analysis that several of the most significant clusters appeared to be linked to common viral pathogens.

Specimen: PBMCs. The chain uses TRBV6-6 and TRBJ2-7; 9 bases are a match to TRBD2. The sequence came from a male donor in good health and CMV-seropositive. CDR3 protein: CASSYSSGSSTYEQYF. In DNA form, the CDR3 reads TGTGCCAGCAGTTACTCTAGCGGGAGCAGTACCTACGAGCAGTACTTC.